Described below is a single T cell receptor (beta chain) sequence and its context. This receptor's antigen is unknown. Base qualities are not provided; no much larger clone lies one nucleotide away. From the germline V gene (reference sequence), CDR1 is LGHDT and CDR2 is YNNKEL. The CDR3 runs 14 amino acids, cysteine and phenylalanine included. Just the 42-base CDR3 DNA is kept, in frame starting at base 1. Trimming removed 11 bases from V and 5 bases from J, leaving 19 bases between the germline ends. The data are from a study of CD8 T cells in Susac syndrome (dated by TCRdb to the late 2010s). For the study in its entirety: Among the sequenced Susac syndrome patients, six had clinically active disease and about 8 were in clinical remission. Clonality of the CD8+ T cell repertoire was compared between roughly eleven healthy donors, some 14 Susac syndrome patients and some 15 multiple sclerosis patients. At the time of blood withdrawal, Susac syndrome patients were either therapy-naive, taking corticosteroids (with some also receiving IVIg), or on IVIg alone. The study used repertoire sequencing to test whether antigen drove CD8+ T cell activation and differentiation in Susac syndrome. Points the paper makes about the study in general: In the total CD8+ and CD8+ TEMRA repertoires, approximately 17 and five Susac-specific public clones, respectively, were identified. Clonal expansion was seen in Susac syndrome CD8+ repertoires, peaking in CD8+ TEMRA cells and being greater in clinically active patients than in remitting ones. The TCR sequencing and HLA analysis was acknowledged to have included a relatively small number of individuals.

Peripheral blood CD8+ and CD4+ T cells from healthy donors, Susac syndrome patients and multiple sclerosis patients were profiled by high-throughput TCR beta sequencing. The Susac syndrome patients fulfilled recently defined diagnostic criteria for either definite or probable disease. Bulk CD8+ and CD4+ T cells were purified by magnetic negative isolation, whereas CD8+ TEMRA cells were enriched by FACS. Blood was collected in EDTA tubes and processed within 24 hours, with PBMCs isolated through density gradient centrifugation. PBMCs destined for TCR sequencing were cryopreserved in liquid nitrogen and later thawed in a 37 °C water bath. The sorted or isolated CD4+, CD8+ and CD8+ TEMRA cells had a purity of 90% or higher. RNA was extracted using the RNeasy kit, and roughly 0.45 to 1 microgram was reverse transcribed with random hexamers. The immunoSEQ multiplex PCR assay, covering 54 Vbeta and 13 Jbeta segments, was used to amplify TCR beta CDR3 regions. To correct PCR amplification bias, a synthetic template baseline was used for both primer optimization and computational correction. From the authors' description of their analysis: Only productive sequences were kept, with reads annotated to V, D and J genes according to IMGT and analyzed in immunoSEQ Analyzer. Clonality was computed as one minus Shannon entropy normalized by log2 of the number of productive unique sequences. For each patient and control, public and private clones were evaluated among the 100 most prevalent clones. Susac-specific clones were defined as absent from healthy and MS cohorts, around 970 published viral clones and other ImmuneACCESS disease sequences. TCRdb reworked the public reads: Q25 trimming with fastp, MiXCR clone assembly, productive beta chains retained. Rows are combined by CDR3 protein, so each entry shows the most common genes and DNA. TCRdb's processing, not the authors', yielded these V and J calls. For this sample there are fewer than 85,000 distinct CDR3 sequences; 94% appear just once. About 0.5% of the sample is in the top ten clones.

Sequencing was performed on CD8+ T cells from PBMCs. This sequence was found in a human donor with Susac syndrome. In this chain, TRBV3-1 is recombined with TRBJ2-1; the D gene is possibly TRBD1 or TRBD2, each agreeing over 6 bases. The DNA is TGTGCCGCCCGAGGAGGGGGTCAGAACAATGAGCAGTTCTTC. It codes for CAARGGGQNNEQFF.